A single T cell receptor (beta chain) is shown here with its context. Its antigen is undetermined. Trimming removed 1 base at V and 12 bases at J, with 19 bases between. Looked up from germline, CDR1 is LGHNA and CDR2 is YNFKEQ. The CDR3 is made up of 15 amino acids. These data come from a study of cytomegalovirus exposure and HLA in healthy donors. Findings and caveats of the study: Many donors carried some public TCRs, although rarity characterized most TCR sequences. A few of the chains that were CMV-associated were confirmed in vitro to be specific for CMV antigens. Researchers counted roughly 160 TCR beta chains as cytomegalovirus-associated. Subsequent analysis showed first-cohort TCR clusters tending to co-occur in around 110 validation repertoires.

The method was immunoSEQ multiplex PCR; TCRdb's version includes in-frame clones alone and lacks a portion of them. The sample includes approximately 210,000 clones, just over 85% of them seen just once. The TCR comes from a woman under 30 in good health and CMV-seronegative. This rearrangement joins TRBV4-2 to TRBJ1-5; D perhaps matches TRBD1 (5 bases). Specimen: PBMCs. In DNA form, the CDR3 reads TGTGCCAGCAGCCAAGGGGCCCGGGACTCTCCTATCCAGCATTTT. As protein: CASSQGARDSPIQHF.